One TCR beta chain is described in this entry. Its antigen is not yet known. Base qualities are not provided; no much larger clone lies one nucleotide away. The donors belonged to the validation cohort of approximately 130 subjects, which was separate from the 666-subject first cohort. This sample stems from a study of cytomegalovirus exposure and HLA in healthy donors (dated 2017 in TCRdb). Notes on the research overall: A later analysis indicated that the 120 validation repertoires were generated on the platform also employed for the 670 or so repertoires of the first cohort. The aim of the study was to test whether cataloging public T cell receptors could identify signatures of past pathogen exposure. Besides the first cohort of about 730 subjects, a separate validation cohort made up of roughly 120 different subjects was used. High-throughput TCR immunosequencing, statistical association of individual TCRs with disease status, and machine learning were combined to predict cytomegalovirus infection status.

Counted from cysteine to phenylalanine, this CDR3 has 13 amino acids. CDR3 DNA only is kept here, 39 bases in frame from base 1. Germline trimming: 5 bases from V, 5 bases from J; junction bases outside gene matches: 5. The germline V gene gives CDR1 as SGHVS and CDR2 as FQNEAQ. Overall results and qualifications from the work: Across donors, most TCR sequences were observed very rarely, whereas some public TCRs were present in many individuals. In the study, approximately 150 TCR beta chains were listed as associated with cytomegalovirus. The classifier was reported to diagnose cytomegalovirus status with high specificity and sensitivity in both the original cohort and the validation cohort. Three of the identified cytomegalovirus-associated TCR beta chains were confirmed in vitro to be specific for cytomegalovirus antigens. The validation cohort had no HLA typing available for a later analysis, so co-occurrence within that cohort was assessed over all 120 or so repertoires. Subsequent analysis determined that TCRs grouped into clusters in the first cohort also showed a tendency toward co-occurrence across the 130 or so validation repertoires, and approximately 93% of cluster scores exceeded 0. The authors suggested that the approach could potentially be extended to other disease states and immunological phenotypes.

The library was generated by the immunoSEQ multiplex PCR assay. The study's processing was this. A statistical classification framework was built to diagnose cytomegalovirus status from the catalog of TCR beta chain sequences. Sourced from immuneACCESS, this table was stored by TCRdb with only in-frame sequences that have V and J called. A share of the clones is absent; for the studies checked, an unresolved V gene accounts for under half, and the remainder has no known explanation. V, J and clone size are taken as reported in that table, and D and trimming were inferred from the DNA itself. Present in this sample are 55,000 to 65,000 clones, around nine tenths of which were seen just once. Jointly, the top ten make up about 1% of the sample.

The chain couples TRBV7-8 to TRBJ1-1, and 7 junction bases match TRBD1. Input material: PBMCs. The source is a man aged 18 to 30 in good health and CMV-seronegative. Read as DNA, the sequence is TGTGCCAGCAGCCGGGACAGTAGGACTGAAGCTTTCTTT. Its amino acids are CASSRDSRTEAFF.